This TCR beta chain came from a study of T-cell reconstitution after alpha-beta-depleted transplantation in children. Looked up from germline, CDR1 is LGHNA and CDR2 is YSLEER. The ends were cut back, 3 bases at V and 5 bases at J, with 19 bases in the middle. The CDR3 is 16 residues long. General observations from the study: When one year had passed after transplant, most T-cell counts and diversity came from newly produced T cells.

As regards this clonotype: Its antigen is undetermined.

Researchers prepared the TCRbeta library using unique molecular identifiers, the study reports. Each CDR3 protein gets one entry after TCRdb re-called the PCR reads with MiXCR. The profile covers 200,000 to 300,000 distinct CDR3 sequences, with about 24% appearing a single time and more than 4.5% taken by the ten largest. This clonotype originated in a female patient between 2 and 15 years old who had a stem cell transplant for congenital amegakaryocytic thrombocytopenia, so the T cells may come from the graft donor. The starting material was PBMCs, mostly from graft donor cells, obtained 360 days after TCRalphabeta/CD19-depleted stem cell transplant. The chain uses TRBV4-3 and TRBJ2-5; weak D call: TRBD1 (6 bases). The CDR3 DNA is TGCGCCAGCAGCCATACGTCAGGGGTAGAAAGGGAGACCCAGTACTTC. It is translated as CASSHTSGVERETQYF.